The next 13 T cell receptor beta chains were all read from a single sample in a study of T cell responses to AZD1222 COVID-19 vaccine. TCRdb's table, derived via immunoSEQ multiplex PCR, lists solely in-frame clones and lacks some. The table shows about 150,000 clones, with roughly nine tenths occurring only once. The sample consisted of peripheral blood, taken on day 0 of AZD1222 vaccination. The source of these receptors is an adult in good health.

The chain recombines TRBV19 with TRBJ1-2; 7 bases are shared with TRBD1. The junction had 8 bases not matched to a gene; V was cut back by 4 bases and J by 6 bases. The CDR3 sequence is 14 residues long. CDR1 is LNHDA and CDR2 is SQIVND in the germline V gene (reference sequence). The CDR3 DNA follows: TGTGCCAGTAGTACCACACAGGGGAGTCATGGCTACACCTTC. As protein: CASSTTQGSHGYTF.

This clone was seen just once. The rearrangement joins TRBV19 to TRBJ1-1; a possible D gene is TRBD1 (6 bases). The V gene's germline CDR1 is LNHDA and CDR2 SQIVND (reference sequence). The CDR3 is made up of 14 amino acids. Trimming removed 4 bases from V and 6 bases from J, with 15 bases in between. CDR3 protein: CASSTRTGRAEAFF. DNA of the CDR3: TGTGCCAGTAGTACCCGAACAGGGAGGGCTGAAGCTTTCTTT.

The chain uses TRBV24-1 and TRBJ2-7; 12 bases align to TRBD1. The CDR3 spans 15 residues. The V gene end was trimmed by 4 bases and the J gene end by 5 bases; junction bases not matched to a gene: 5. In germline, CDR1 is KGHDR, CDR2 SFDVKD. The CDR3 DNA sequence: TGTGCCACCAGTGACGGGACAGGGGGCTCGCACGAGCAGTACTTC. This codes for CATSDGTGGSHEQYF.

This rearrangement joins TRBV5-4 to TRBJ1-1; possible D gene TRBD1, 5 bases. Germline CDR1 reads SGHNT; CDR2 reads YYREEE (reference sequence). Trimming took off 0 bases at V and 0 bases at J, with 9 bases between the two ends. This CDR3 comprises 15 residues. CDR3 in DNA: TGTGCCAGCAGCTTGGAGGGACTCATGAACACTGAAGCTTTCTTT. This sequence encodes CASSLEGLMNTEAFF.

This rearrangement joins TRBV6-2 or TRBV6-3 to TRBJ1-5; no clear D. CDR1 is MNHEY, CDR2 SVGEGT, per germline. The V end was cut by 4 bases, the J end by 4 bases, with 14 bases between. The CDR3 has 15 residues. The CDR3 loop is CASSLAVLSNQPQHF. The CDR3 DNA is TGTGCCAGCAGTTTAGCTGTTTTGAGTAATCAGCCCCAGCATTTT.

This CDR3 reads CASSQDFGSSYNEQFF. The CDR3 region has the DNA TGCGCCAGCAGCCAAGATTTCGGCTCCTCCTACAATGAGCAGTTCTTC. This chain connects TRBV4-3 to TRBJ2-1; no firm D call. This CDR3 is 16 amino acids long. Trimming shortened V by 0 bases and J by 0 bases, and 9 bases separated the two germline ends. The germline V gene encodes CDR1 LGHNA and CDR2 YSLEER.

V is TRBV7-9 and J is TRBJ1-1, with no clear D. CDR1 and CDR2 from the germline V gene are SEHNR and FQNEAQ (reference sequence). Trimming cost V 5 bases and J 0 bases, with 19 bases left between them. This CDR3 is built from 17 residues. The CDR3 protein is CASSPGSAIGMNTEAFF. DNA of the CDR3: TGTGCCAGCAGCCCAGGCTCCGCGATCGGCATGAACACTGAAGCTTTCTTT.

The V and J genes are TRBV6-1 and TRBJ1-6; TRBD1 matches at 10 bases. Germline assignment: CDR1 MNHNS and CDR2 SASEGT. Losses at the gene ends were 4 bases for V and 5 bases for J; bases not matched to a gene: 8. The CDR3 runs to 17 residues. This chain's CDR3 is CASSGDPGTGDNSPLHF. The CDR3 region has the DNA TGTGCCAGCAGTGGGGACCCCGGGACAGGGGATAATTCACCCCTCCACTTT.

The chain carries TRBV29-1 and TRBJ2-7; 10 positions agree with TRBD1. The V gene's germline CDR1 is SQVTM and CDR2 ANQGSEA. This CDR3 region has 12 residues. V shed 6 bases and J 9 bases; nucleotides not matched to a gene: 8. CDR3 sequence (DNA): TGCAGCGTCGTGGGGACAGGGGTTCGGCAGTACTTC. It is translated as CSVVGTGVRQYF.

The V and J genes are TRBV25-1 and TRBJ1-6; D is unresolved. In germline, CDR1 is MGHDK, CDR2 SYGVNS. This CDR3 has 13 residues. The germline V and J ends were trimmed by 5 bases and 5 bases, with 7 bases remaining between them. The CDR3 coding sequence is TGTGCCAGCAGTAGGCAGAATAATTCACCCCTCCACTTT. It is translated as CASSRQNNSPLHF. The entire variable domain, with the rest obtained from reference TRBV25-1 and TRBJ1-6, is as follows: EADIYQTPRYLVIGTGKKITLECSQTMGHDKMYWYQQDPGMELHLIHYSYGVNSTEKGDLSSESTVSRIRTEHFPLTLESARPSHTSQYLCASSRQNNSPLHFGNGTRLTVT.

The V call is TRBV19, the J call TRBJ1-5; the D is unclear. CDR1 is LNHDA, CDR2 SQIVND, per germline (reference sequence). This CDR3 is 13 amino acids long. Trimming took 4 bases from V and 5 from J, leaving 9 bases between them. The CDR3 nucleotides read TGTGCCAGTAGTAAGCAGCTACATCAGCCCCAGCATTTT. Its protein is CASSKQLHQPQHF.

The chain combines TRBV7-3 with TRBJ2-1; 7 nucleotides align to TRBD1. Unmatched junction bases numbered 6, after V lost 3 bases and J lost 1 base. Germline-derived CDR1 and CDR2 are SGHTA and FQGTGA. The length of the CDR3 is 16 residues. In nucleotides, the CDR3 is TGTGCCAGCAGCTTGTTACAGGGGTTATCCTACAATGAGCAGTTCTTC. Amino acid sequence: CASSLLQGLSYNEQFF.

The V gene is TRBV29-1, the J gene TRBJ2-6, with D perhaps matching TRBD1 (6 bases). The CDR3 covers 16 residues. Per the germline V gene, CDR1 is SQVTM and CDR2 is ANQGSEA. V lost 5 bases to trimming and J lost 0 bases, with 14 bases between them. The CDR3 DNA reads TGCAGCGTTTTGGACAGTCCCAGCTCTGGGGCCAACGTCCTGACTTTC. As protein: CSVLDSPSSGANVLTF.